One and the same sample provided the 7 T cell receptor beta chains below, sequenced in a study of cytomegalovirus exposure and HLA in healthy donors. 13 Jbeta primers and 60 Vbeta primers were used for the PCR. The assay was immunoSEQ multiplex PCR, and TCRdb's table has in-frame clones only and misses some. The sample yields about 98,000 clones, around 67% seen once. The sample consisted of PBMCs. The source of these receptors is a man aged 45-65 years in good health and CMV-seronegative.

This clone has only one observation. The CDR3 coding sequence is TGTGCCAGCAGCCCCGGGACTAGAAATGTGTTGCAAGAGACCCAGTACTTC. Its protein product is CASSPGTRNVLQETQYF. V usage is TRBV5-4 and J usage is TRBJ2-5, with 8 bases identical to TRBD2. The V gene's germline CDR1 is SGHNT and CDR2 YYREEE (reference sequence). J lost 2 bases, V lost 4 bases, and 13 bases had no gene match. The CDR3 consists of 17 residues.

The chain recombines TRBV6-5 with TRBJ1-1; D gene uncertain. The CDR3 sequence is 16 residues long. Germline CDR1 MNHEY, CDR2 SVGAGI. Trimming left V 2 bases short and J 1 base short, with 14 bases between. The CDR3 bases are TGTGCCAGCAGTTACACTAGGACGGGAAAGAACACTGAAGCTTTCTTT. Its protein product is CASSYTRTGKNTEAFF.

The rearrangement joins TRBV13 to TRBJ1-6, with 9 bases identical to TRBD1. V gave up 7 bases and J gave up 7 bases; unmatched junction bases: 11. The germline V gene encodes CDR1 PRHDT and CDR2 FYEKMQ (reference sequence). The CDR3 is made up of 16 amino acids. The CDR3 nucleotides are TGTGCCAGCAAAGGTTTGGGACAGGGCTTGAATTCACCCCTCCACTTT. This encodes CASKGLGQGLNSPLHF.

The genes are TRBV9 and TRBJ2-3; TRBD2 matches 12 bases. Germline loops: CDR1 SGDLS, CDR2 YYNGEE. CDR3 size: 15 residues. Trimming removed 2 bases from V and 5 bases from J; junction bases left unmatched: 3. CDR3 in DNA: TGTGCCAGCAGCGTGCGGGGACTAGCGGGAGATACGCAGTATTTT. It yields the protein CASSVRGLAGDTQYF.

This clone was seen a handful of times. The CDR3 here is CASSRMGGEKLFF. The CDR3 DNA follows: TGTGCCAGCAGTCGCATGGGAGGGGAAAAACTGTTTTTT. The gene calls are TRBV6-6 and TRBJ1-4; D is undetermined. Germline CDR1 MNHNY, CDR2 SVGAGI (reference sequence). Trimming removed 5 bases from V and 8 bases from J, with 12 bases in between. This CDR3 contains 13 residues.

CDR3 loop: CSDPQGDGAEAFF. DNA of the CDR3: TGCAGCGACCCACAGGGAGACGGCGCTGAAGCTTTCTTT. The chain recombines TRBV29-1 with TRBJ1-1; D is possibly TRBD1 (6 bases). V gave up 7 bases and J gave up 6 bases, with 18 bases separating them. CDR1 and CDR2 (germline): SQVTM, ANQGSEA. CDR3 length: 13 amino acids.

This clone has only a few counts. This chain uses TRBV18 with TRBJ2-1, with 9 bases aligning to TRBD1. Trimming at V came to 0 bases and at J to 3 bases, leaving 9 bases not matched to a gene. The CDR3 runs 18 residues. CDR1 KGHSH and CDR2 LQKENI come from the germline V gene. CDR3: CASSPPLGQGFLYNEQFF. CDR3 sequence (DNA): TGTGCCAGCTCACCACCTTTGGGACAGGGTTTCCTCTACAATGAGCAGTTCTTC. Together with reference TRBV18 and TRBJ2-1, the CDR3 gives the full variable domain: NAGVMQNPRHLVRRRGQEARLRCSPMKGHSHVYWYRQLPEEGLKFMVYLQKENIIDESGMPKERFSAEFPKEGPSILRIQQVVRGDSAAYFCASSPPLGQGFLYNEQFFGPGTRLTVL.